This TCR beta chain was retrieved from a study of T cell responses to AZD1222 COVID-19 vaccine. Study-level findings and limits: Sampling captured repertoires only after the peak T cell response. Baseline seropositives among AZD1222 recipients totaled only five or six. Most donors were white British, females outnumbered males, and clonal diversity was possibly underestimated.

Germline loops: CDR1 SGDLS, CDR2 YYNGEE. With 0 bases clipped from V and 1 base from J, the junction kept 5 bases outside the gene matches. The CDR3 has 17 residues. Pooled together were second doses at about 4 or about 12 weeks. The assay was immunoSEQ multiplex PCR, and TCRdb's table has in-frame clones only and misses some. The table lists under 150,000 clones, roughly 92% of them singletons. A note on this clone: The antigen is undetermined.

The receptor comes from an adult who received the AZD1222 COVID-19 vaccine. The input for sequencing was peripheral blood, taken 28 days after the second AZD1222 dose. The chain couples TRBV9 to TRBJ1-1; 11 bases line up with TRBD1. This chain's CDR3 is CASSVAAGTGGNTEAFF. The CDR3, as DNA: TGTGCCAGCAGCGTAGCCGCCGGGACAGGGGGGAACACTGAAGCTTTCTTT.